This TCR beta chain was sequenced during a study of blood T cell repertoires in COVID-19. Turning to the study itself: Each recovered donor of Cohort 3 presented with two negative PCRs, clearance, or symptom resolution. In each case, the material was cDNA or gDNA derived from T cells, B-cell-depleted T cells, or PBMCs.

Method: immunoSEQ multiplex PCR; TCRdb's copy keeps in-frame clones and lacks some. This sample has approximately 190,000 clones, with roughly 86% found just once. This clone was seen once. This CDR3 has 15 residues. Germline lookup yields CDR1 GTSNPN and CDR2 SVGIG (reference sequence). The V end lost 0 bases, the J end lost 0 bases, and 12 bases lay between the germline ends. The sequencing input was PBMCs or T cells enriched from blood (not recorded which). The receptor's source is a woman between 40 and 55 years old in a cohort exposed to, infected with or recovered from COVID-19 (not recorded which). J is TRBJ2-7 and V is TRBV30; TRBD2 might be the D (7 bases). The CDR3, as DNA: TGTGCCTGGAGTGTAGGGAGGGGGGACTCCTACGAGCAGTACTTC. This encodes CAWSVGRGDSYEQYF.